The T cell receptor (beta chain) under discussion was sequenced for a study of blood T cell repertoires in COVID-19. Study background: PBMCs, B-cell-depleted T cells, or T cells provided the cDNA or gDNA that made up the material.

There are 11 residues in the CDR3. Trimming took 4 bases from V and 14 from J; bases not matched to a gene: 5. Germline CDR1 reads SGHDN; CDR2 reads FVKESK. Sequencing was performed with immunoSEQ multiplex PCR; in TCRdb, only in-frame clones are kept and a portion is missing. The table records over 150,000 clones, about 93% of them present only once. V and J are TRBV14 and TRBJ2-1; 7 bases map to TRBD1. The receptor was derived from a man aged 25 to 40 with COVID-19, enrolled during active disease. Sample: peripheral blood. This chain's CDR3 is CASSRQGLKFF. As DNA, the CDR3 is TGTGCCAGCAGCCGACAGGGTTTAAAGTTCTTC.